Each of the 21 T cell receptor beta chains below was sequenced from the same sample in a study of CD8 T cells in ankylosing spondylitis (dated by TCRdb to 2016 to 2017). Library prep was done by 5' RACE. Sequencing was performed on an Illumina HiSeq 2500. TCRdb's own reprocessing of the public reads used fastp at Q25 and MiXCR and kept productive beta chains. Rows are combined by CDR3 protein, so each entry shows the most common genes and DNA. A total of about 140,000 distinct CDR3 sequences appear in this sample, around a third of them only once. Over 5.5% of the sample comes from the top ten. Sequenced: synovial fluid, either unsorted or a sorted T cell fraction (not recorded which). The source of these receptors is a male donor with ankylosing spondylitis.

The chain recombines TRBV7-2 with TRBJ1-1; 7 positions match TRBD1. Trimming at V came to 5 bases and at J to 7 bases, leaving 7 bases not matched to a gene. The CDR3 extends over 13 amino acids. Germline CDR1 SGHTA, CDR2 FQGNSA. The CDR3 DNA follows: TGTGCCAGCAGCAAATACGGGGACAGTGAAGCTTTCTTT. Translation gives CASSKYGDSEAFF. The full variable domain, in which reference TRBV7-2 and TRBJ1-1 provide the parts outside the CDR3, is GAGVSQSPSNKVTEKGKDVELRCDPISGHTALYWYRQSLGQGLEFLIYFQGNSAPDKSGLPSDRFSAERTGGSVSTLTIQRTQQEDSAVYLCASSKYGDSEAFFGQGTRLTVV.

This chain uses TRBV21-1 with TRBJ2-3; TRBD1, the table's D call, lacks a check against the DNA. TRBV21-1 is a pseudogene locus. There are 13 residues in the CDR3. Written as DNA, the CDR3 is TGTGCCCCCCAGGGGGAGCGCACAGATACGCAGTATTTT. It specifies CAPQGERTDTQYF.

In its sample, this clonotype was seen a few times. The DNA for the CDR3 is TGTGCCAGCAGTTTCAACCTCCTACGCGGACTAGCGGGGACCAACAATGAGCAGTTCTTC. It encodes CASSFNLLRGLAGTNNEQFF. The chain links TRBV6-2 or TRBV6-3 to TRBJ2-1; 12 bases agree with TRBD2. CDR1 is MNHEY and CDR2 is SVGEGT in the germline V gene. V was pared by 4 bases and J by 5 bases, with 18 bases of the junction left unmatched. This CDR3 has 20 amino acids.

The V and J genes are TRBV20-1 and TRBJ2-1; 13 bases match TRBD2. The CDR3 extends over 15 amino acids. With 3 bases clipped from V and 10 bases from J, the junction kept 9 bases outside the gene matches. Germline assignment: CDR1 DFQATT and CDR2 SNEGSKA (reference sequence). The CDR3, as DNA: TGCAGTGCTAGGGGACTAGCGGGGCTCGGGGGGGAGCAGTTCTTC. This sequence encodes CSARGLAGLGGEQFF.

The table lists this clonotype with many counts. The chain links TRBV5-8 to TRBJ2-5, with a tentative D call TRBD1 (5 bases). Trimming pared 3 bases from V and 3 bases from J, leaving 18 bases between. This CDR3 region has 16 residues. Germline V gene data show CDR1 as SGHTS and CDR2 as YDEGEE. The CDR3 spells CASSYRTNSPKETQYF. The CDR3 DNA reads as TGTGCCAGCAGCTACCGGACAAACAGCCCTAAAGAGACCCAGTACTTC.

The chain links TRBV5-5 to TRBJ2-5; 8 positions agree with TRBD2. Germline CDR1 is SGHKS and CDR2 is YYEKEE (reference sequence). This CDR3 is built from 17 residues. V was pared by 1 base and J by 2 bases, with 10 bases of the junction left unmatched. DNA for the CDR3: TGTGCCAGCAGCTTGATTCCCTCTGGCGGGGGGCAAGAGACCCAGTACTTC. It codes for CASSLIPSGGGQETQYF.

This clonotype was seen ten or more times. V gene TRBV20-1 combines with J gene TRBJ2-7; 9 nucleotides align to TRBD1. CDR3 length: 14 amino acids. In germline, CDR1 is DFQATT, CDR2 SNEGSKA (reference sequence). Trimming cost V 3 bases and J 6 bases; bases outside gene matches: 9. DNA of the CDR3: TGCAGTGCTAGTCTACAGGGGGCTGGGACCGAGCAGTACTTC. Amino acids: CSASLQGAGTEQYF.

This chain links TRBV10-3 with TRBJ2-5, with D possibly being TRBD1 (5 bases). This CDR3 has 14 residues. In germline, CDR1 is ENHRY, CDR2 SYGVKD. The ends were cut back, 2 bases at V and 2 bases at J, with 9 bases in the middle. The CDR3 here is CAISEGHQQETQYF. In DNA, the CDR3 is TGTGCCATCAGTGAGGGACATCAACAAGAGACCCAGTACTTC.

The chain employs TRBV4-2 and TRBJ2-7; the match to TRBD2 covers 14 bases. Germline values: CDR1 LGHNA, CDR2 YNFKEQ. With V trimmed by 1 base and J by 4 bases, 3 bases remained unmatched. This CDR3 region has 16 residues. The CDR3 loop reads CASSQGGLAGGYEQYF. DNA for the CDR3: TGTGCCAGCAGCCAAGGAGGACTAGCGGGAGGATACGAGCAGTACTTC.

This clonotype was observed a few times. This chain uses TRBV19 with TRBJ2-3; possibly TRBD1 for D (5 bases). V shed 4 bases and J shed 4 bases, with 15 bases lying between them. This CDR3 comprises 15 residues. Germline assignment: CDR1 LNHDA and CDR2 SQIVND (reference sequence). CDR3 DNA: TGTGCCAGTAGTACAGGGTTAGCTCGTGCAGATACGCAGTATTTT. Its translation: CASSTGLARADTQYF.

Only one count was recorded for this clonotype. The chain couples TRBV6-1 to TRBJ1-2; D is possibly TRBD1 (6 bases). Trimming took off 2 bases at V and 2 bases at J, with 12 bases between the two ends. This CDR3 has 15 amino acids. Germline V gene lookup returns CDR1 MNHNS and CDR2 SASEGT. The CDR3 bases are TGTGCCAGCAGTGAATATGGACAGCCCAACTATGGCTACACCTTC. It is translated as CASSEYGQPNYGYTF.

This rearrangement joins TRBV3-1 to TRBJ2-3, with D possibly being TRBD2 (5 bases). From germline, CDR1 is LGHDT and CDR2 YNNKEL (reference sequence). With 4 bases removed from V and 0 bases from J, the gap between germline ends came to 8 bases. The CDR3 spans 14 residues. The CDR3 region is CASSRLASTDTQYF. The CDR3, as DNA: TGTGCCAGCAGCCGTCTAGCTAGCACAGATACGCAGTATTTT.

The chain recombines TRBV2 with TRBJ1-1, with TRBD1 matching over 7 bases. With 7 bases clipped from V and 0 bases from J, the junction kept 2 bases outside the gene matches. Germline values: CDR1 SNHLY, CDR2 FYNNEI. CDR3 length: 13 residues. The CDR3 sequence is CASKDRLNTEAFF. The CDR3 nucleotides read TGTGCCAGCAAGGACAGGTTGAACACTGAAGCTTTCTTT.

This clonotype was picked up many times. The CDR3 bases are TGCAGTGCCCCGAAGGAGGACAGGGCGAACACTGAAGCTTTCTTT. Its translation is CSAPKEDRANTEAFF. The chain couples TRBV20-1 to TRBJ1-1; 8 bases are shared with TRBD1. The V segment lost 6 bases and the J segment 1 base; nucleotides outside the gene matches: 10. The germline V gene has CDR1 DFQATT and CDR2 SNEGSKA (reference sequence). CDR3 size: 15 residues.

The CDR3 loop is CASSRTRPSEEQFF. CDR3 in DNA: TGCGCCAGCAGTAGGACTAGACCGAGTGAGGAGCAGTTCTTC. The V gene is TRBV10-1, the J gene TRBJ2-1, with TRBD2 identical over 7 bases. Germline lookup yields CDR1 WNHNN and CDR2 SYGVQD (reference sequence). The CDR3 loop spans 14 amino acids. Germline trimming cut 5 bases from V and 10 bases from J; bases unmatched to any gene: 11.

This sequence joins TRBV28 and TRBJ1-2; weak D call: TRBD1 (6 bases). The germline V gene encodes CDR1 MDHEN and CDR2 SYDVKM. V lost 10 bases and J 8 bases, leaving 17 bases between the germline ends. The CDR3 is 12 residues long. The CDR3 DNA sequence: TGTGCCATCGATCGGGGGGCGCAGGGCTACACCTTC. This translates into CAIDRGAQGYTF.

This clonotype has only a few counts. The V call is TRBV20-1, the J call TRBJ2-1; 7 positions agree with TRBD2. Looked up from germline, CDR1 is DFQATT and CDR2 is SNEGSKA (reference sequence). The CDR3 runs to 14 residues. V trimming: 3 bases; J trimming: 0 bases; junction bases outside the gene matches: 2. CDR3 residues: CSARERDSYNEQFF. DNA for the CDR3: TGCAGTGCTAGGGAGCGGGACTCCTACAATGAGCAGTTCTTC.

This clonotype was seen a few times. The DNA for the CDR3 is TGCAGTGCTAGAGATTTTACGCTTGGCACCTACGAGCAGTACTTC. Residues: CSARDFTLGTYEQYF. The V and J genes are TRBV20-1 and TRBJ2-7; D call uncertain. Germline-derived CDR1 and CDR2 are DFQATT and SNEGSKA (reference sequence). The V and J ends lost 0 bases and 2 bases respectively, with 14 bases between them. This CDR3 region has 15 residues.

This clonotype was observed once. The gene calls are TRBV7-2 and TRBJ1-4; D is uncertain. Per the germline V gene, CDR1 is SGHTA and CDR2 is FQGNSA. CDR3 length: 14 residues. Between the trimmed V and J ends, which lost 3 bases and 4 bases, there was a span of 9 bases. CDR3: CASSLGSLNEKLFF. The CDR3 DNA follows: TGTGCCAGCAGCTTGGGCAGCCTTAATGAAAAACTGTTTTTT.

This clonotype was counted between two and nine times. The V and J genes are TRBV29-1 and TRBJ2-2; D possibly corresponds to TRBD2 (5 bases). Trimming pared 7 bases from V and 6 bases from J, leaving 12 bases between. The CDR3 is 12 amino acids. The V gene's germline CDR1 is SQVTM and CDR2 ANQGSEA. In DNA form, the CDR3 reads TGCAGCGCCGAGGGTGGTTCCGGGGAGCTGTTTTTT. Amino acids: CSAEGGSGELFF.

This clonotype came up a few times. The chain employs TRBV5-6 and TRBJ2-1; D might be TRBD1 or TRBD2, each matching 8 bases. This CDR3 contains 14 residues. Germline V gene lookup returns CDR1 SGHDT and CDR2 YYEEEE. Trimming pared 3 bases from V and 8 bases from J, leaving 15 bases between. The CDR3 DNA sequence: TGTGCCAGCAGCTCGGGGGGGACAGGTCATGAGCAGTTCTTC. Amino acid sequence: CASSSGGTGHEQFF.